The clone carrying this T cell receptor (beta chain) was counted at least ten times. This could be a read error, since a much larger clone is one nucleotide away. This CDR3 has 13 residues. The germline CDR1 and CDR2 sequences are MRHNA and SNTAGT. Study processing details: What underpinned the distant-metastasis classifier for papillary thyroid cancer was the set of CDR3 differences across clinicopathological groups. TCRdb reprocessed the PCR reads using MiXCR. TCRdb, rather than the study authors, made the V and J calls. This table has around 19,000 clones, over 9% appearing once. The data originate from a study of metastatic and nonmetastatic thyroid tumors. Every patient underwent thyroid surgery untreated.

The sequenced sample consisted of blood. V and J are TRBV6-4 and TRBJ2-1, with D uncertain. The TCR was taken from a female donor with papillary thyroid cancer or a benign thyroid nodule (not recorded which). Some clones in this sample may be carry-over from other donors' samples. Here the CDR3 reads CASSGSPTDERFF. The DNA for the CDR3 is TGTGCCAGCAGTGGTAGCCCCACGGATGAGCGGTTCTTC.